This T cell receptor beta chain stems from a study of technical replicates of blood from a few donors. The germline gives CDR1 LNHDA, CDR2 SQIVND (reference sequence). The CDR3 contains 14 residues. The V gene lost 5 bases and the J gene lost 7 bases, with 16 bases spanning the gap. The method was immunoSEQ multiplex PCR; TCRdb's version includes in-frame clones alone and lacks a portion of them. The table has approximately 80,000 clones, about 88% seen once. The chain has TRBV19 and TRBJ2-3, with D tentatively TRBD2 (5 bases). This TCR derives from a human donor in good health. Sequenced input: T cells isolated from PBMCs. The CDR3 reads CASSVSASRHTQYF. CDR3 nucleotides: TGTGCCAGTAGTGTTAGCGCTAGTAGACATACGCAGTATTTT. Full variable domain (outside the CDR3, taken from reference TRBV19 and TRBJ2-3): DGGITQSPKYLFRKEGQNVTLSCEQNLNHDAMYWYRQDPGQGLRLIYYSQIVNDFQKGDIAEGYSVSREKKESFPLTVTSAQKNPTAFYLCASSVSASRHTQYFGPGTRLTVL.